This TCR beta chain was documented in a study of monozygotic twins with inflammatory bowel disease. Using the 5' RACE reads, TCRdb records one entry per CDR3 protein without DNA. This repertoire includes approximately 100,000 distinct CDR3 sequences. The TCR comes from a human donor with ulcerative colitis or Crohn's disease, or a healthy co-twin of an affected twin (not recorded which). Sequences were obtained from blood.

The chain's CDR3 is CASSPLPGDTQYF. This chain connects TRBV7-7 to TRBJ2-3; TCRdb outputs TRBD1, but without DNA this stays unchecked. There are 13 residues in the CDR3. The germline V gene has CDR1 SSHAT and CDR2 FNYEAQ (reference sequence).